The 26 T cell receptor beta chains given below trace back to one sample, sequenced in a study of shared clonotypes between healthy human individuals. Generated by immunoSEQ multiplex PCR, the TCRdb table keeps only in-frame clones and is missing some. The data contain nearly 500,000 clones, 76% of them singletons. Sequenced: PBMCs. The receptors here all came from a woman in her thirties or forties in good health. Some clones in this sample may be carry-over from other donors' samples.

The chain has TRBV28 and TRBJ2-2, with TRBD2 identical over 10 bases. With 5 bases clipped from V and 4 bases from J, the junction kept 13 bases outside the gene matches. In germline, CDR1 is MDHEN, CDR2 SYDVKM. The CDR3 spans 18 residues. CDR3 bases: TGTGCCAGCAGTCGGACCTTTCAACTAGCGGGACTCACCGGGGAGCTGTTTTTT. Encoded protein: CASSRTFQLAGLTGELFF.

The chain carries TRBV7-2 and TRBJ1-2; unclear D gene. The CDR3 spans 16 residues. Germline CDR1 and CDR2: SGHTA and FQGNSA. The V and J ends lost 4 bases and 0 bases respectively, with 15 bases between them. DNA of the CDR3: TGTGCCAGCAGCTCTTACTCGACCGAAGCTAACTATGGCTACACCTTC. It translates to CASSSYSTEANYGYTF. The full variable domain, in which reference TRBV7-2 and TRBJ1-2 provide the parts outside the CDR3, is GAGVSQSPSNKVTEKGKDVELRCDPISGHTALYWYRQSLGQGLEFLIYFQGNSAPDKSGLPSDRFSAERTGGSVSTLTIQRTQQEDSAVYLCASSSYSTEANYGYTFGSGTRLTVV.

This clone was seen many times. Within the sample, other DNA sequences also encode this same CDR3. The chain combines TRBV30 with TRBJ1-5; D is uncertain. The CDR3 covers 13 residues. Germline values: CDR1 GTSNPN, CDR2 SVGIG (reference sequence). The V gene lost 1 base and the J gene lost 0 bases, with 4 bases spanning the gap. CDR3 nucleotides: TGTGCCTGGAGTGCCTATAGCAATCAGCCCCAGCATTTT. Translation: CAWSAYSNQPQHF.

The gene calls are TRBV27 and TRBJ2-7; D is possibly TRBD2 (5 bases). The CDR3 runs 16 residues. Deletions cut 6 bases from V and 7 bases from J, with 25 bases between. Per the germline V gene, CDR1 is MNHEY and CDR2 is SMNVEV (reference sequence). CDR3 DNA sequence: TGTGCCAGCAGCCCCTCTGGCCCCGACGGGGATCTTGAGCAGTACTTC. It yields the protein CASSPSGPDGDLEQYF.

This clone was detected only a few times. CDR3 sequence reads: CAWSPRVEVFGGYTF. CDR3 nucleotide sequence: TGTGCCTGGAGTCCTCGGGTAGAGGTGTTTGGTGGCTACACCTTC. The rearrangement joins TRBV30 to TRBJ1-2, with no clear D. V was clipped by 2 bases and J by 7 bases, with 20 bases between them. The CDR3 runs to 15 residues. Germline CDR1 GTSNPN, CDR2 SVGIG (reference sequence).

V and J are TRBV5-1 and TRBJ2-7; maybe TRBD1 (5 bases). CDR1 is SGHRS and CDR2 is YFSETQ in the germline V gene. The CDR3 is 14 amino acids. V lost 5 bases and J lost 0, with 12 bases in between. The CDR3 DNA reads as TGCGCCAGCAGAACGGACACCTTCTCCTACGAGCAGTACTTC. It is translated as CASRTDTFSYEQYF. Complete variable domain (other parts from reference TRBV5-1 and TRBJ2-7): KAGVTQTPRYLIKTRGQQVTLSCSPISGHRSVSWYQQTPGQGLQFLFEYFSETQRNKGNFPGRFSGRQFSNSRSEMNVSTLELGDSALYLCASRTDTFSYEQYFGPGTRLTVT.

This chain connects TRBV4-1 to TRBJ1-6; 8 bases map to TRBD1. The trim removed 3 bases at V and 6 bases at J, leaving 7 bases unmatched. Per germline, CDR1 MGHRA and CDR2 YSYEKL. This CDR3 has 16 residues. The CDR3 bases are TGCGCCAGCAGCCACCGGACAGGGAATAGTAATTCACCCCTCCACTTT. Translating it yields CASSHRTGNSNSPLHF.

The V and J genes are TRBV5-4 and TRBJ2-5, with D perhaps TRBD1 (7 bases). Germline V lookup: CDR1 SGHNT, CDR2 YYREEE (reference sequence). CDR3 length equals 14 residues. Trimming stripped 2 bases from V and 5 bases from J, with 13 bases between. The CDR3 loop reads CASSFRGAPETQYF. The CDR3 region has the DNA TGTGCCAGCAGCTTCAGGGGGGCCCCGGAGACCCAGTACTTC.

The table lists this clone with many counts. CDR3 DNA sequence: TGCGCCAGCAGCCAAGACGTCCCCGGCGGCACCGGCTATGGCTACACCTTC. Its translation is CASSQDVPGGTGYGYTF. The chain carries TRBV4-1 and TRBJ1-2; D is undetermined. V was clipped by 0 bases and J by 4 bases, with 18 bases between them. The CDR3 is made up of 17 amino acids. Germline assignment: CDR1 MGHRA and CDR2 YSYEKL.

V usage is TRBV18 and J usage is TRBJ1-2, with 7 bases that match TRBD1. Germline CDR1 reads KGHSH; CDR2 reads LQKENI. The CDR3 sequence is 13 residues long. V trimming: 6 bases; J trimming: 8 bases; junction bases outside the gene matches: 9. The CDR3 here is CASSQQGSLGYTF. CDR3 nucleotides: TGTGCCAGCTCCCAACAGGGGTCCCTAGGCTACACCTTC.

The chain has TRBV4-3 and TRBJ2-1; 8 bases align to TRBD2. From germline, CDR1 is LGHNA and CDR2 YSLEER. The V gene end was trimmed by 0 bases and the J gene end by 5 bases; junction bases not matched to a gene: 9. The CDR3 consists of 17 residues. CDR3 nucleotide sequence: TGCGCCAGCAGCCAAGATAGCCCCGAACTAGCGGACAATGAGCAGTTCTTC. Its translation is CASSQDSPELADNEQFF.

This clone showed up just a few times. The chain couples TRBV28 to TRBJ1-3; the D gene is possibly TRBD1 (6 bases). CDR3 length: 15 amino acids. V was pared by 6 bases and J by 4 bases, with 16 bases between. CDR1 and CDR2 from the germline V gene are MDHEN and SYDVKM. The DNA of the CDR3 is TGTGCCAGCAGCCCTACAGGGATAGGCGGAAACACCATATATTTT. It codes for CASSPTGIGGNTIYF.

This CDR3 reads CASSPVGGRETQYF. In DNA, the CDR3 is TGTGCCAGCAGCCCGGTGGGGGGCCGAGAGACCCAGTACTTC. The gene calls are TRBV7-3 and TRBJ2-5, with D possibly called TRBD1 or TRBD2 (6 bases each). The length of the CDR3 is 14 residues. V was shortened by 5 bases and J by 4 bases, with 14 bases between the two germline ends. CDR1 is SGHTA and CDR2 is FQGTGA in the germline V gene. The entire variable domain, with the rest obtained from reference TRBV7-3 and TRBJ2-5, is as follows: GAGVSQTPSNKVTEKGKYVELRCDPISGHTALYWYRQSLGQGPEFLIYFQGTGAADDSGLPNDRFFAVRPEGSVSTLKIQRTERGDSAVYLCASSPVGGRETQYFGPGTRLLVL.

As to this clone: This is likely an artifact of a read error, given a far larger clone one base away. The chain couples TRBV30 to TRBJ1-1; D is unclear. Germline V gene lookup returns CDR1 GTSNPN and CDR2 SVGIG (reference sequence). The CDR3 covers 13 residues. CDR3 nucleotides: TGTACCTGGAATCGGGATTTGTACACTGAAGCTTTCTTT. This translates into CTWNRDLYTEAFF.

The chain couples TRBV5-4 to TRBJ2-1, with TRBD1 matching over 7 bases. CDR3 length: 14 residues. Germline assignment: CDR1 SGHNT and CDR2 YYREEE (reference sequence). V lost 4 bases, J lost 5 bases, and 6 bases stayed unmatched. DNA of the CDR3: TGTGCCAGCAGCCTCCGGGACAGAGACAATGAGCAGTTCTTC. Residues: CASSLRDRDNEQFF.

V and J are TRBV2 and TRBJ2-1; tentative D call: TRBD2 (6 bases). Trimming cost V 4 bases and J 4 bases, with 17 bases left between them. The CDR3 length is 16 residues. CDR1 is SNHLY, CDR2 FYNNEI, per germline. CDR3 bases: TGTGCCAGCAGTGGACCCCTGGCCGGGGGTTACAATGAGCAGTTCTTC. Translating gives CASSGPLAGGYNEQFF.

On this clone itself: A clone one base away is much larger, so this may be a read error. This sample includes further DNA sequences coding for the same CDR3. The chain uses TRBV4-2 and TRBJ2-5, with 10 bases that match TRBD1. The CDR3 runs to 18 residues. Germline lookup yields CDR1 LGHNA and CDR2 YNFKEQ. V shed 4 bases, J shed 4 bases, and the junction held 15 bases outside the gene matches. CDR3 residues: CASSRQLRDRGGTETQYF. CDR3 coding DNA: TGTGCCAGCAGCCGCCAACTACGGGACAGGGGAGGGACAGAGACCCAGTACTTC.

This sequence joins TRBV7-9 and TRBJ1-4; D may be TRBD1 (6 bases). Trimming took 7 bases from V and 10 from J, leaving 16 bases between them. CDR1 is SEHNR and CDR2 is FQNEAQ in the germline V gene (reference sequence). This CDR3 spans 13 amino acids. CDR3 residues: CASTQDGGAKLFF. CDR3 DNA: TGTGCCAGCACCCAAGACGGGGGGGCAAAACTGTTTTTT.

The chain recombines TRBV5-4 with TRBJ2-1; TRBD1 is a possible D gene (6 bases). The CDR3 covers 16 residues. Per the germline V gene, CDR1 is SGHNT and CDR2 is YYREEE (reference sequence). The V end was cut by 0 bases, the J end by 6 bases, with 16 bases between. The CDR3 nucleotides read TGTGCCAGCAGCTTGGGGGACACCCCCGGGGCCAATGAGCAGTTCTTC. Encoded protein: CASSLGDTPGANEQFF.

The chain is built from TRBV9 and TRBJ2-7, with 8 bases fitting TRBD1. The CDR3 runs to 15 residues. Germline CDR1 is SGDLS and CDR2 is YYNGEE. The trim removed 0 bases at V and 2 bases at J, leaving 4 bases unmatched. The CDR3 nucleotides read TGTGCCAGCAGCGTAGGGGCAGGGGGCCCCTACGAGCAGTACTTC. Translation gives CASSVGAGGPYEQYF.

A remark on this clone: Other DNA sequences in this sample translate to the same CDR3. CDR3 nucleotides: TGTGCCAGTAGTAGGACAGGGAACACTGAAGCTTTCTTT. Amino acids: CASSRTGNTEAFF. The chain joins TRBV19 to TRBJ1-1; 7 bases fit TRBD1. The CDR3 extends over 13 amino acids. V lost 4 bases, J lost 1 base, and 0 bases stayed unmatched. CDR1 is LNHDA and CDR2 is SQIVND in the germline V gene (reference sequence).

V gene TRBV19 combines with J gene TRBJ1-6; no reliable D call. Germline lookup yields CDR1 LNHDA and CDR2 SQIVND (reference sequence). Trimming took off 7 bases at V and 7 bases at J, with 17 bases between the two ends. CDR3 size: 15 residues. CDR3 sequence reads: CASNISLVRNSPLHF. The DNA of the CDR3 is TGTGCCAGTAATATCTCTTTGGTGAGGAATTCACCCCTCCACTTT.

The chain links TRBV2 to TRBJ2-1; TRBD1 or TRBD2 may be the D gene (5 bases each). Germline-derived CDR1 and CDR2 are SNHLY and FYNNEI. Deletions cut 4 bases from V and 6 bases from J, with 16 bases between. The length of the CDR3 is 15 residues. The CDR3 is CASSVRELGGNEQFF. Written as DNA, the CDR3 is TGTGCCAGCAGTGTGAGGGAGCTTGGGGGCAATGAGCAGTTCTTC.

This clone was found many times. The sample holds other DNA sequences that translate to the same CDR3. V gene TRBV19 combines with J gene TRBJ2-7; D possibly uses TRBD1 or TRBD2 (5 bases each). The V gene lost 8 bases and the J gene lost 3 bases, with 14 bases spanning the gap. Per the germline V gene, CDR1 is LNHDA and CDR2 is SQIVND (reference sequence). The CDR3 spans 13 residues. The CDR3 bases are TGTGCCAGTGGAAGGGACGGAGGCTACGAGCAGTACTTC. Residues: CASGRDGGYEQYF. Looking up the rest from reference TRBV19 and TRBJ2-7 gives the full variable domain: DGGITQSPKYLFRKEGQNVTLSCEQNLNHDAMYWYRQDPGQGLRLIYYSQIVNDFQKGDIAEGYSVSREKKESFPLTVTSAQKNPTAFYLCASGRDGGYEQYFGPGTRLTVT.

In this sample, this clone turned up a few times. The chain joins TRBV9 to TRBJ2-7; 9 bases are a match to TRBD1. Looked up from germline, CDR1 is SGDLS and CDR2 is YYNGEE. The V segment lost 3 bases and the J segment 3 bases; nucleotides outside the gene matches: 4. This CDR3 is built from 14 residues. CDR3 DNA sequence: TGTGCCAGCAGCGAGAGGACAGGGGTCTACGAGCAGTACTTC. This sequence encodes CASSERTGVYEQYF.

This clone was detected only once. The chain couples TRBV7-9 to TRBJ2-1; D is perhaps TRBD1 or TRBD2 (5 bases each). In germline, CDR1 is SEHNR, CDR2 FQNEAQ (reference sequence). This CDR3 spans 13 amino acids. With 1 base removed from V and 7 bases from J, the gap between germline ends came to 8 bases. CDR3 DNA sequence: TGTGCCAGCAGCTTAGGAGGGGAAAATGAGCAGTTCTTC. Translating gives CASSLGGENEQFF.